The T cell receptor (beta chain) described here comes from a study of blood T cell repertoires in COVID-19 (TCRdb year 2020). About the investigation overall: Samples from collaborators originated in the United States, Italy and Spain and spanned both the acute and convalescent phases of COVID-19. The material from the prospective study consisted of cDNA or gDNA derived from T cells, B-cell-depleted T cells, or PBMCs. Deeply sampled blood TCRbeta repertoires from subjects exposed to, actively infected with, or recovered from COVID-19 were included in the dataset. The repertoires were made available in a free public database intended to serve as a resource for research on the immune response to SARS-CoV-2. Samples were obtained from the ongoing ImmuneRACE study (first 160 participants) and from 1,000 to 1,500 subjects provided by 6 global collaborators. Nearly every sample came with metadata listing a de-identified subject ID, COVID-19 status, age in years and sex. Where available, HLA class I and class II types were taken from metadata supplied by the sample provider and were not determined by assay-based typing. The investigation overall reported the following: The amount of clinical and demographic metadata varied by source and participant and was provided uncurated.

TCRbeta CDR3 regions were amplified from genomic DNA using the immunoSEQ Assay, a bias-controlled multiplex PCR. The paper's processing steps were these. Within the assay, amplification of reference gene primers was used to estimate how many nucleated cells each sample contained. To quantify the absolute abundance of each unique TCRbeta CDR3 rearrangement, sequence reads were collapsed and filtered. For each sample, productive Simpson clonality was calculated as the square root of Simpson's diversity index over productive rearrangements. Imported from immuneACCESS, the table was reduced by TCRdb to in-frame sequences with V and J called. These copies leave out some clones; in studies compared against another copy, an unresolved V gene accounts for under half, and the cause of the remainder is not known. V, J and clone size reflect that table, while D and trimming were determined from the DNA. The sample profile shows more than 150,000 clones; around 80% of them were found once. 17% of the sample belongs to the ten largest clones.

Points on this clone: Its binding antigen is unknown. It has no much larger one-base neighbor in the sample; base qualities were not kept.

Measured from the cysteine to the phenylalanine, the CDR3 is 13 residues long. Of all the DNA, just the CDR3 is kept, 39 bases in frame from base 1. From a lookup of the germline V gene, CDR1 and CDR2 are SQVTM and ANQGSEA. Trimming leaves V shorter by 6 bases and J shorter by 6 bases, with the junction holding 3 bases beyond the gene matches. Participants in the prospective study were enrolled through a virtual design, were aged about 18 to 89 years, and lived in 20 to 30 United States geographic areas. In the prospective study, cohorts were assigned on the basis of participant-reported clinical history obtained from a screening survey and a study questionnaire. Recovered participants in ImmuneRACE Cohort 3 were defined as having two consecutive negative NP/OP PCR tests, clearance from a healthcare professional, or resolution of symptoms. In the prospective study, whole blood, serum and a nasopharyngeal or oropharyngeal swab were collected from each participant by mobile phlebotomists. Over a roughly 2-month period, participants in the prospective study had the option of providing additional blood draws and questionnaires. Blood samples from the prospective study were shipped frozen or at room temperature prior to DNA extraction.

The sample consisted of PBMCs or T cells enriched from blood (not recorded which). The sequence was collected from a woman aged 45-65 years who had recovered from COVID-19. In this chain, TRBV29-1 is recombined with TRBJ1-4, and TRBD1 matches 11 of the central bases. In nucleotide form, the sequence is TGCAGCGTGGGGACAGGGGGATATGAAAAACTGTTTTTT. Translated, this gives CSVGTGGYEKLFF.